This is a list of T cell receptor beta chains from one sample in a study of T cells after yellow fever vaccination. TCRdb reanalysed the 5' RACE reads using MiXCR and keeps one entry per CDR3 protein. This sample has 450,000 to 550,000 distinct CDR3 sequences, with roughly a fifth found just once. The sequences come from PBMCs, collected roughly 23 days after the first yellow fever vaccination. Receptor source: a man between 18 and 29 years old who received the YFV17D yellow fever vaccine. Both conserved end residues are part of each CDR3. Fields, in order: CDR3 DNA, CDR3 protein, V gene, J gene, D gene, clone size. A D gene is named only where the DNA matches it firmly. Not all rows give a size; the values are once, few, many and, for expanded clones, a class.

CDR3nt: TGTGCCAGCAGTTCGCTCGACAGGGGGTATGCCTATGGCTACACCTTC
CDR3aa: CASSSLDRGYAYGYTF
v_gene: TRBV27
j_gene: TRBJ1-2
d_gene: TRBD1
abundance: -

CDR3nt: TGTGCCAGCAGCACAACAGGGTTGTCTGGAAACACCATATATTTT
CDR3aa: CASSTTGLSGNTIYF
v_gene: TRBV5-4
j_gene: TRBJ1-3
d_gene: -
abundance: -

CDR3nt: TGTGCCAGTAGTGGGATAGGCGGCACAGATACGCAGTATTTT
CDR3aa: CASSGIGGTDTQYF
v_gene: TRBV19
j_gene: TRBJ2-3
d_gene: -
abundance: -

CDR3nt: TGTGCCAGCAGCCCTAGCGGGATCAACACCGGGGAGCTGTTTTTT
CDR3aa: CASSPSGINTGELFF
v_gene: TRBV7-3
j_gene: TRBJ2-2
d_gene: TRBD2
abundance: few

CDR3nt: TGCAGCGTTTTCTGGACCCAGAACACTGAAGCTTTCTTT
CDR3aa: CSVFWTQNTEAFF
v_gene: TRBV29-1
j_gene: TRBJ1-1
d_gene: -
abundance: -

CDR3nt: TGTGCCAGCAGTTACTCGAGTGGGACAGGGAACGAGCCCCAGCATTTT
CDR3aa: CASSYSSGTGNEPQHF
v_gene: TRBV6-5
j_gene: TRBJ1-5
d_gene: TRBD1
abundance: few

CDR3nt: TGTGCCAGCAGCACCGGACAGGCAGATACGCAGTATTTT
CDR3aa: CASSTGQADTQYF
v_gene: TRBV5-4
j_gene: TRBJ2-3
d_gene: TRBD1
abundance: few

CDR3nt: TGCGCCAGCAGCTTGGGACCCCAAGCGGGGGGGTTCAATGAGCAGTTCTTC
CDR3aa: CASSLGPQAGGFNEQFF
v_gene: TRBV5-1
j_gene: TRBJ2-1
d_gene: TRBD2
abundance: -

CDR3nt: TGTGCCAGCAGTGCCTCCCTGAACACTGAAGCTTTCTTT
CDR3aa: CASSASLNTEAFF
v_gene: TRBV6-6
j_gene: TRBJ1-1
d_gene: -
abundance: few

CDR3nt: TGCGCCAGCAGCCGGACAGGGGATTTGTCAGAGACCCAGTACTTC
CDR3aa: CASSRTGDLSETQYF
v_gene: TRBV5-1
j_gene: TRBJ2-5
d_gene: TRBD1
abundance: few

CDR3nt: TGCGCCAGCAGCCGATCCCTGGTTTCCTACGAGCAGTACTTC
CDR3aa: CASSRSLVSYEQYF
v_gene: TRBV4-3
j_gene: TRBJ2-7
d_gene: -
abundance: few

CDR3nt: TGTGCCAGCAGCCCTCAGGGGGCGCGTGAAAAACTGTTTTTT
CDR3aa: CASSPQGAREKLFF
v_gene: TRBV9
j_gene: TRBJ1-4
d_gene: TRBD1
abundance: few

CDR3nt: TGTGCCAGCAGCTTGGGACTAGCGGCCCACAATGAGCAGTTCTTC
CDR3aa: CASSLGLAAHNEQFF
v_gene: TRBV5-4
j_gene: TRBJ2-1
d_gene: TRBD2
abundance: -

CDR3nt: TGTGCCAGCAGTTTAGGGGACAGGGGTTGGCAGCCCCAGCATTTT
CDR3aa: CASSLGDRGWQPQHF
v_gene: TRBV12-3/TRBV12-4
j_gene: TRBJ1-5
d_gene: TRBD1
abundance: -

CDR3nt: TGTGCCACCAGTGACCGACTAGCGGGGGGCCCCAATGAGCAGTTCTTC
CDR3aa: CATSDRLAGGPNEQFF
v_gene: TRBV24-1
j_gene: TRBJ2-1
d_gene: TRBD2
abundance: few

CDR3nt: TGTGCCAGCAGCTTATTTAGCGGGGGGGCCTACAATGAGCAGTTCTTC
CDR3aa: CASSLFSGGAYNEQFF
v_gene: TRBV7-8
j_gene: TRBJ2-1
d_gene: TRBD2
abundance: few

CDR3nt: TGTGCCAGCAGTTATAGGACAGGGGATCAGCCCCAGCATTTT
CDR3aa: CASSYRTGDQPQHF
v_gene: TRBV6-5
j_gene: TRBJ1-5
d_gene: TRBD1
abundance: few

CDR3nt: TGTGCCAGCAGCCGGGGCCAACGGGAGACCCAGTACTTC
CDR3aa: CASSRGQRETQYF
v_gene: TRBV14
j_gene: TRBJ2-5
d_gene: -
abundance: few

CDR3nt: TGTGCCAGCAGTTTCAGGGTTACTGAAGCTTTCTTT
CDR3aa: CASSFRVTEAFF
v_gene: TRBV6-2/TRBV6-3
j_gene: TRBJ1-1
d_gene: -
abundance: few

CDR3nt: TGTGCCAGCAGCTTTTGGGCCCTCTCCTACGAGCAGTACTTC
CDR3aa: CASSFWALSYEQYF
v_gene: TRBV7-9
j_gene: TRBJ2-7
d_gene: -
abundance: -

CDR3nt: TGTGCCATCAGTACGCGGGAGACCCAGTACTTC
CDR3aa: CAISTRETQYF
v_gene: TRBV10-3
j_gene: TRBJ2-5
d_gene: -
abundance: -

CDR3nt: TGTGCCAGCAGCGTAGGGTCGGGGGGCAATGAGCAGTTCTTC
CDR3aa: CASSVGSGGNEQFF
v_gene: TRBV9
j_gene: TRBJ2-1
d_gene: TRBD2
abundance: few